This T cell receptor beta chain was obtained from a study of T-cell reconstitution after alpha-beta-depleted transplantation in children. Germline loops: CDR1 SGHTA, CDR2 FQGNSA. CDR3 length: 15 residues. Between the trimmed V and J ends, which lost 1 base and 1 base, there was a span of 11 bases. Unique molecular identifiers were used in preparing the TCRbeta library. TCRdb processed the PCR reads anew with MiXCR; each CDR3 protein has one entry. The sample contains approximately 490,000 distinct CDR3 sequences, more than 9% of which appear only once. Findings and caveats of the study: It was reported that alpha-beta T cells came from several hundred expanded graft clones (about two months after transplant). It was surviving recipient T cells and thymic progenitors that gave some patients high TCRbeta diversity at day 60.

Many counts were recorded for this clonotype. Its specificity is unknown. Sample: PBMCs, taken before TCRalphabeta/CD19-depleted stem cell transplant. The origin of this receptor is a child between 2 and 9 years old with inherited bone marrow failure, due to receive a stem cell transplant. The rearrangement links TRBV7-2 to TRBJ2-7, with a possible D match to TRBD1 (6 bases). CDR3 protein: CASSLDGQPSYEQYF. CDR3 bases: TGTGCCAGCAGCTTAGACGGACAGCCGTCCTACGAGCAGTACTTC. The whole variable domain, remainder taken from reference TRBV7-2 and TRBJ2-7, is GAGVSQSPSNKVTEKGKDVELRCDPISGHTALYWYRQSLGQGLEFLIYFQGNSAPDKSGLPSDRFSAERTGGSVSTLTIQRTQQEDSAVYLCASSLDGQPSYEQYFGPGTRLTVT.